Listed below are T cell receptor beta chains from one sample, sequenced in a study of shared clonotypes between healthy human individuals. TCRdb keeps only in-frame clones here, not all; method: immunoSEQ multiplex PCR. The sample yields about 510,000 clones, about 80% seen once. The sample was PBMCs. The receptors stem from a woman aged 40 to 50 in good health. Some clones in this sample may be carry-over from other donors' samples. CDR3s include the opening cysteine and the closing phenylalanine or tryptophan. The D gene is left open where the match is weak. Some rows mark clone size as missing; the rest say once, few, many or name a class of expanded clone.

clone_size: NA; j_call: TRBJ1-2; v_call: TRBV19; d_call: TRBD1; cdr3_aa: CASSIHRGRRYGYTF; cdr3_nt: TGTGCCAGTAGTATCCACAGGGGGCGCCGCTATGGCTACACCTTC
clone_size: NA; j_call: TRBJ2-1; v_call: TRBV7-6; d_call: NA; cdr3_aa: CASSLGTGGSLLNNEQFF; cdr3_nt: TGTGCCAGCAGCTTAGGGACAGGCGGGAGCCTTTTGAACAATGAGCAGTTCTTC
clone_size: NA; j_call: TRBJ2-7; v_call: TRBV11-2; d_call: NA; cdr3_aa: CATREGAAYEQYF; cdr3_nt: TGTGCCACCCGCGAGGGCGCAGCGTACGAGCAGTACTTC
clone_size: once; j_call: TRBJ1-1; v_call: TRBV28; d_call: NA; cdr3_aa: CATDPGLGEAEAFF; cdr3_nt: TGTGCCACCGACCCCGGACTAGGTGAAGCTGAAGCTTTCTTT
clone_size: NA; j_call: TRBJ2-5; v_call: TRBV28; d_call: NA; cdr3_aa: CASSPAGRQETQYF; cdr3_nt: TGTGCCAGCTCCCCCGCGGGACGCCAAGAGACCCAGTACTTC
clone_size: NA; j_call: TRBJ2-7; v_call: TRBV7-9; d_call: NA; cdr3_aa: CASSHLRSYEQYF; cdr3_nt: TGCGCCAGCAGCCATCTTCGCTCCTACGAGCAGTACTTC
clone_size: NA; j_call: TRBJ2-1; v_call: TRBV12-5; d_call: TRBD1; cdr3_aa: CASASWVGTVRSEQFF; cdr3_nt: TGTGCTAGTGCTAGCTGGGTAGGGACAGTAAGGAGTGAGCAGTTCTTC
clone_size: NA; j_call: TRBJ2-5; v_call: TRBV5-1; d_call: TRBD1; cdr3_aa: CASSPGQTQETQYF; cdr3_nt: TGCGCCAGCAGCCCGGGACAGACTCAAGAGACCCAGTACTTC
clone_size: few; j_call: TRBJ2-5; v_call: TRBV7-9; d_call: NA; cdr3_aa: CASSLVTGQETQYF; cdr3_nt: TGTGCCAGCAGCTTAGTTACGGGCCAAGAGACCCAGTACTTC
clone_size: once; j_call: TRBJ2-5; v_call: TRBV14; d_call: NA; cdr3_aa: CASSHGQNQETQYF; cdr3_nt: TGTGCCAGCAGCCACGGACAGAACCAAGAGACCCAGTACTTC
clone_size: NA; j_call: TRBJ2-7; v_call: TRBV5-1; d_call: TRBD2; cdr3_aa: CASSPPGGQTGEQYF; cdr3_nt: TGCGCCAGCAGCCCGCCGGGGGGGCAGACTGGCGAGCAGTACTTC
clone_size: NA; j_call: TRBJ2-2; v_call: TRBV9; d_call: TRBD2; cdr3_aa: CASSVGASGRTNTGELFF; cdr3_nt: TGTGCCAGCAGCGTAGGGGCTAGCGGGCGAACGAACACCGGGGAGCTGTTTTTT
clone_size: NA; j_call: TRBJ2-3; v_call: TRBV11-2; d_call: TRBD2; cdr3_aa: CASSLGPAGVDTQYF; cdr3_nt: TGTGCCAGCAGCTTAGGCCCAGCGGGAGTAGATACGCAGTATTTT
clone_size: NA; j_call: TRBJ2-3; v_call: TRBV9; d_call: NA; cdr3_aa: CASSVGGDSTDTQYF; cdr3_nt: TGTGCCAGCAGCGTAGGGGGCGACAGCACAGATACGCAGTATTTT
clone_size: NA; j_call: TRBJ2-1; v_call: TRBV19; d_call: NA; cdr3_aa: CASSIYGGSYNEQFF; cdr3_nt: TGTGCCAGTAGTATATATGGGGGCTCCTACAATGAGCAGTTCTTC
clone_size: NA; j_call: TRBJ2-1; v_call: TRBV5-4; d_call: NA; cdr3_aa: CASSRRGSANEQFF; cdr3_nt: TGTGCCAGCAGCCGAAGGGGTTCGGCCAATGAGCAGTTCTTC
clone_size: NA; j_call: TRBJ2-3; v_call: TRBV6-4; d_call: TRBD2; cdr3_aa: CASSESSGGTDTQYF; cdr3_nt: TGTGCCAGCAGTGAAAGTAGCGGGGGGACAGATACGCAGTATTTT
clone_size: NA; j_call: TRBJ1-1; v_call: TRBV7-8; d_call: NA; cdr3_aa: CASSFPGGYTEAFF; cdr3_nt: TGTGCCAGCAGCTTTCCCGGGGGCTACACTGAAGCTTTCTTT
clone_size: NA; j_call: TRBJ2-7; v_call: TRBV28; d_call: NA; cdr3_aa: CASSLDPATYEQYF; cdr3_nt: TGTGCCAGCAGTTTAGACCCGGCTACCTACGAGCAGTACTTC
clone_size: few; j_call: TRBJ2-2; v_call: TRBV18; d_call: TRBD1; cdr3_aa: CASSPQGAGTGELFF; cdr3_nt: TGTGCCAGCTCGCCACAGGGGGCGGGCACCGGGGAGCTGTTTTTT
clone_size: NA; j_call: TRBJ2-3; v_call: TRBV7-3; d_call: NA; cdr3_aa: CASSRGHPDTQYF; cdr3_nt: TGTGCCAGCAGCAGGGGCCACCCGGATACGCAGTATTTT
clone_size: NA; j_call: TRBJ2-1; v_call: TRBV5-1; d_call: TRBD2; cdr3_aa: CASSARTSGSSYNEQFF; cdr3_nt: TGCGCCAGCAGCGCGCGGACTAGCGGAAGCTCCTACAATGAGCAGTTCTTC
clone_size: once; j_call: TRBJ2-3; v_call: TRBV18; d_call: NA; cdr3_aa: CASSPMVPATTDTQYF; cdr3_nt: TGTGCCAGCTCACCCATGGTTCCCGCGACCACAGATACGCAGTATTTT
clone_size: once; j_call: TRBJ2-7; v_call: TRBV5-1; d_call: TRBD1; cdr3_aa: CASSPPDREQYF; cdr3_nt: TGCGCCAGCAGCCCACCGGACAGGGAGCAGTACTTC